What follows is one TCR beta chain and its context. Its antigen remains unidentified. Qualities for individual bases were not recorded, and no much larger clone is one base off. The germline V and J ends show losses of 3 bases and 3 bases respectively, and no gene match explains 1 base of the junction. CDR1 and CDR2 (LNHDA, SQIVND) derive from the germline V gene (reference sequence). From cysteine to phenylalanine, the CDR3 is 15 amino acids long. Left in the record is the CDR3 DNA by itself, 45 bases read in frame from the first base. The data were obtained in a study of radiotherapy plus CTLA-4 blockade in lung cancer listed by TCRdb under 2018. With respect to the entire study: Among the enrolled patients, about 19% had an objective response, and roughly 30% reached disease control. Paper-wide results and their limitations: After treatment with radiotherapy and ipilimumab, TCR clones that originated in tumors expanded in peripheral blood. Increased serum interferon-beta after radiation, together with early dynamic changes in blood T cell clones, were reported to be the strongest predictors of response.

Focal radiation therapy combined with CTLA-4 blockade (ipilimumab) was tested in patients with chemo-refractory metastatic non-small-cell lung cancer. Library preparation was by the immunoSEQ multiplex PCR assay. TCRdb provides this immuneACCESS table in a form limited to in-frame rearrangements. Some clones are lacking; in checked studies, under half of them reflect an unresolved V gene, and why the rest are absent is not known. The sample has some 110,000 clones on record, 90% of them singletons. The ten largest make up just under 7% of the sample. The source is a human donor with non-small cell lung cancer that progressed on radiotherapy plus ipilimumab. The chain is made from TRBV19 and TRBJ2-6; TRBD2 aligns with 8 central bases. Specimen: peripheral blood, collected from a patient treated with radiotherapy plus ipilimumab. The DNA sequence is given as TGTGCCAGTAGTATCGGGGGGGATGGGGCCAACGTCCTGACTTTC. It encodes CASSIGGDGANVLTF.